The 30 T cell receptor beta chains reported below all come from one sample, sequenced in a study of OX40 agonist ivuxolimab in advanced cancers. The method was immunoSEQ multiplex PCR; TCRdb's version includes in-frame clones alone and lacks a portion of them. This table holds 55,000 to 70,000 clones, about 82% found once. Sequences were derived from CD4+ or CD8+ T cells sorted from blood, sampled in a trial of the OX40 agonist ivuxolimab. The source of these receptors is an adult with an advanced solid tumor such as melanoma, head and neck, liver or kidney cancer.

The chain uses TRBV5-6 and TRBJ2-5; the D is unclear. The V gene lost 1 base and the J gene lost 5 bases, with 9 bases spanning the gap. In germline, CDR1 is SGHDT, CDR2 YYEEEE. The CDR3 runs 13 residues. In nucleotides, the CDR3 is TGTGCCAGCAGCTTGAAAAGGGTGGAGACCCAGTACTTC. It yields the protein CASSLKRVETQYF.

The chain joins TRBV5-5 to TRBJ1-5; unclear D gene. Germline V gives CDR1 SGHKS, CDR2 YYEKEE (reference sequence). This CDR3 comprises 15 residues. The V gene lost 3 bases and the J gene lost 4 bases, with 14 bases spanning the gap. Written as DNA, the CDR3 is TGTGCCAGCAGCTCCCGAGGTACGATAAATCAGCCCCAGCATTTT. Protein product: CASSSRGTINQPQHF.

The chain recombines TRBV5-1 with TRBJ2-5, with 11 bases aligning to TRBD2. The CDR3 length is 16 residues. V lost 4 bases to trimming and J lost 1 base; unmatched junction nucleotides: 6. Germline V gene data show CDR1 as SGHRS and CDR2 as YFSETQ. The DNA for the CDR3 is TGCGCCAGCAGCCCGGGGACTAGCGGCAGCCAAGAGACCCAGTACTTC. Translated: CASSPGTSGSQETQYF. The full variable domain, in which reference TRBV5-1 and TRBJ2-5 provide the parts outside the CDR3, is KAGVTQTPRYLIKTRGQQVTLSCSPISGHRSVSWYQQTPGQGLQFLFEYFSETQRNKGNFPGRFSGRQFSNSRSEMNVSTLELGDSALYLCASSPGTSGSQETQYFGPGTRLLVL.

This clone was seen once. The chain is built from TRBV2 and TRBJ2-2; 10 bases map to TRBD2. The V and J ends lost 7 bases and 7 bases, in that order; junction bases with no gene match: 15. The germline V gene encodes CDR1 SNHLY and CDR2 FYNNEI. The CDR3 has 17 amino acids. The CDR3 DNA reads as TGTGCCAGCACCCCTGGGGCGCTAGCGGGAGTAGTCGGGGAGCTGTTTTTT. This translates into CASTPGALAGVVGELFF.

The chain carries TRBV30 and TRBJ1-2, with a weak D call TRBD1 (5 bases). In germline, CDR1 is GTSNPN, CDR2 SVGIG (reference sequence). CDR3 length: 17 residues. The V and J ends lost 0 bases and 2 bases respectively, with 19 bases between them. CDR3 nucleotide sequence: TGTGCCTGGAGTGTTCCAAGGTACCTCCGGGGCAACTATGGCTACACCTTC. Its protein is CAWSVPRYLRGNYGYTF.

The chain is built from TRBV9 and TRBJ2-1; TRBD2 is a possible D gene (6 bases). Deletions cut 0 bases from V and 1 base from J, with 8 bases between. The CDR3 extends over 15 amino acids. Germline V CDR1 and CDR2: SGDLS, YYNGEE. CDR3 in amino acids: CASSVAAGSYNEQFF. The CDR3 bases are TGTGCCAGCAGCGTAGCTGCGGGGTCCTACAATGAGCAGTTCTTC.

The J gene is TRBJ2-7, the V gene TRBV10-3, with a weak D call TRBD1 (6 bases). The germline V gene encodes CDR1 ENHRY and CDR2 SYGVKD. The ends were cut back, 4 bases at V and 3 bases at J, with 10 bases in the middle. The CDR3 consists of 13 residues. CDR3: CAISGGGVYEQYF. CDR3 DNA: TGTGCCATCAGTGGAGGGGGTGTCTACGAGCAGTACTTC.

The rearrangement uses TRBV7-8 and TRBJ2-7; no clear D gene. There are 13 residues in the CDR3. Germline values: CDR1 SGHVS, CDR2 FQNEAQ. Trimming took 0 bases from V and 3 from J, leaving 6 bases between them. The CDR3 DNA sequence: TGTGCCAGCAGCTTAGCCGCCCACTACGAGCAGTACTTC. It yields the protein CASSLAAHYEQYF.

The chain links TRBV11-2 to TRBJ2-1; perhaps TRBD2 as D (6 bases). The V and J ends lost 4 bases and 1 base respectively, with 14 bases between them. CDR1 is SGHAT and CDR2 is FQNNGV in the germline V gene. CDR3 length: 16 residues. The CDR3 loop reads CASSSNSGTSYNEQFF. The DNA of the CDR3 is TGTGCCAGCAGCTCCAACTCCGGGACTTCCTACAATGAGCAGTTCTTC.

The chain carries TRBV30 and TRBJ2-1; 11 bases agree with TRBD2. The CDR3 is 15 residues long. The germline CDR1 and CDR2 sequences are GTSNPN and SVGIG (reference sequence). With V trimmed by 2 bases and J by 9 bases, 9 bases remained unmatched. CDR3 DNA: TGTGCCTGGAGTACATTAGCGGGAGGGGGGAGTGAGCAGTTCTTC. Translated: CAWSTLAGGGSEQFF.

The chain couples TRBV4-1 to TRBJ2-5; D possibly corresponds to TRBD1 (5 bases). Trimming took 4 bases from V and 7 from J, leaving 13 bases between them. CDR3 length equals 13 residues. The germline V gene has CDR1 MGHRA and CDR2 YSYEKL. The chain's CDR3 is CASSLVQDSTQYF. CDR3 DNA sequence: TGCGCCAGCAGCCTGGTACAGGATTCGACCCAGTACTTC.

The chain is built from TRBV6-6 and TRBJ1-1; the D is unclear. The CDR3 contains 14 residues. V dropped 2 bases and J dropped 4 bases, with 11 bases sitting between them. Germline loops: CDR1 MNHNY, CDR2 SVGAGI (reference sequence). The CDR3 spells CASSYDRSGTEAFF. The CDR3 nucleotides are TGTGCCAGCAGTTACGATCGGAGTGGCACTGAAGCTTTCTTT.

The gene calls are TRBV5-1 and TRBJ1-1, with D perhaps TRBD1 (6 bases). V gave up 4 bases and J gave up 6 bases, with 10 bases separating them. The germline V gene encodes CDR1 SGHRS and CDR2 YFSETQ. The CDR3 spans 12 residues. CDR3 sequence reads: CASSPPGAEAFF. CDR3 in DNA: TGCGCCAGCAGCCCCCCAGGGGCTGAAGCTTTCTTT.

The V and J genes are TRBV18 and TRBJ1-2; tentatively, D is TRBD1 (6 bases). V lost 3 bases to trimming and J lost 8 bases, with 10 bases between them. Germline V gene sequence: CDR1 KGHSH, CDR2 LQKENI. There are 12 residues in the CDR3. CDR3 sequence reads: CASSPNREGYTF. In DNA form, the CDR3 reads TGTGCCAGCTCACCGAACAGGGAAGGCTACACCTTC.

The table lists this clone with a count of one. The chain employs TRBV6-5 and TRBJ1-2; no clear D gene. V dropped 6 bases and J dropped 4 bases, with 12 bases sitting between them. Germline values: CDR1 MNHEY, CDR2 SVGAGI. This CDR3 is built from 13 residues. The CDR3 DNA reads TGTGCCAGCAGAGAGGTTGGAAGCTATGGCTACACCTTC. It codes for CASREVGSYGYTF.

In nucleotides, the CDR3 is TGTGCCAGCAGCCCGAGTCCCGGGACAGCCCTTTTCTCTGGAAACACCATATATTTT. This translates into CASSPSPGTALFSGNTIYF. This chain joins TRBV9 and TRBJ1-3, with 7 bases fitting TRBD1. Losses at the gene ends were 4 bases for V and 0 bases for J; bases not matched to a gene: 16. The length of the CDR3 is 19 residues. CDR1 and CDR2 from the germline V gene are SGDLS and YYNGEE.

The rearrangement uses TRBV5-1 and TRBJ2-4; D may be TRBD1 (6 bases). This CDR3 is built from 16 residues. Germline V gene sequence: CDR1 SGHRS, CDR2 YFSETQ. Trimming left V 4 bases short and J 3 bases short, with 17 bases between. CDR3 in DNA: TGCGCCAGCAGCCCTTTTCTAACAGGGTTCAAAAACATTCAGTACTTC. Translated: CASSPFLTGFKNIQYF.

In the case of this clone: Other nucleotide sequences in the sample specify the same CDR3. The J gene is TRBJ1-1, the V gene TRBV5-1; TRBD1 aligns across 8 bases. V trimming: 0 bases; J trimming: 4 bases; junction bases outside the gene matches: 2. The CDR3 consists of 14 residues. CDR1 is SGHRS and CDR2 is YFSETQ in the germline V gene. The CDR3 loop is CASSLGTGGTEAFF. In DNA, the CDR3 is TGCGCCAGCAGCTTGGGTACAGGGGGCACTGAAGCTTTCTTT.

The chain recombines TRBV18 with TRBJ1-1; 9 nucleotides line up with TRBD1. There are 15 residues in the CDR3. Germline assignment: CDR1 KGHSH and CDR2 LQKENI. Germline trimming cut 3 bases from V and 4 bases from J; bases unmatched to any gene: 6. This CDR3 is CASSPGQGRVTEAFF. The CDR3 coding sequence is TGTGCCAGCTCACCGGGACAGGGTCGGGTCACTGAAGCTTTCTTT.

The CDR3, as DNA: TGTGCCACGGGGGAGTTAATTGCCGGGGAGCTGTTTTTT. Amino acid sequence: CATGELIAGELFF. J is TRBJ2-2 and V is TRBV5-4; TRBD2 might be the D (6 bases). Trimming removed 9 bases at V and 6 bases at J, with 15 bases between. CDR3 length: 13 amino acids. Germline V CDR1 and CDR2: SGHNT, YYREEE (reference sequence).

The V and J genes are TRBV6-5 and TRBJ1-6; D is perhaps TRBD1 (5 bases). From germline, CDR1 is MNHEY and CDR2 SVGAGI. With 7 bases removed from V and 11 bases from J, the gap between germline ends came to 15 bases. The CDR3 sequence is 13 residues long. CDR3 loop: CASKPDSFTPLHF. The DNA of the CDR3 is TGTGCCAGCAAACCTGACAGTTTTACACCCCTCCACTTT.

The chain has TRBV11-2 and TRBJ2-7, with no clear D. This CDR3 region has 15 residues. V was clipped by 1 base and J by 6 bases, with 16 bases between them. The germline gives CDR1 SGHAT, CDR2 FQNNGV. CDR3 in amino acids: CASSLVHSLPGEQYF. The CDR3 DNA follows: TGTGCCAGCAGCTTAGTCCACAGTCTGCCTGGCGAGCAGTACTTC.

This chain connects TRBV2 to TRBJ2-5; weak D call: TRBD2 (6 bases). CDR1 and CDR2 from the germline V gene are SNHLY and FYNNEI. The CDR3 consists of 12 residues. V lost 4 bases and J 5 bases, leaving 8 bases between the germline ends. The CDR3 DNA follows: TGTGCCAGCAGTGGAAGCGGGGAGACCCAGTACTTC. Protein sequence: CASSGSGETQYF.

There are a few counts of this clone. V gene TRBV2 combines with J gene TRBJ2-3; TRBD2 aligns across 11 bases. The V segment lost 1 base and the J segment 6 bases; nucleotides outside the gene matches: 0. Germline V gene lookup returns CDR1 SNHLY and CDR2 FYNNEI. The CDR3 has 14 amino acids. CDR3 bases: TGTGCCAGCAGTGAAGTAGCGGGGGGGGATACGCAGTATTTT. Translation gives CASSEVAGGDTQYF.

The chain has TRBV11-2 and TRBJ2-1, with TRBD2 matching 13 bases. The CDR3 runs 16 residues. The trim removed 4 bases at V and 6 bases at J, leaving 6 bases unmatched. Germline assignment: CDR1 SGHAT and CDR2 FQNNGV. CDR3 nucleotides: TGTGCCAGCAGCTCTACCGGGACTAGCGGGACCAATGAGCAGTTCTTC. It encodes CASSSTGTSGTNEQFF.

In its sample, this clone was seen a few times. The V and J genes are TRBV9 and TRBJ2-7, with 7 bases that match TRBD1. With V trimmed by 4 bases and J by 2 bases, 6 bases remained unmatched. Germline V gene sequence: CDR1 SGDLS, CDR2 YYNGEE. This CDR3 comprises 14 residues. The CDR3 loop reads CASSLRTGPYEQYF. The CDR3 region has the DNA TGTGCCAGCAGCCTTCGGACAGGCCCCTACGAGCAGTACTTC.

This chain links TRBV4-3 with TRBJ1-2; maybe TRBD1 (6 bases). V was cut by 1 base and J by 7 bases, with 7 bases left in between. CDR3 size: 12 residues. Germline values: CDR1 LGHNA, CDR2 YSLEER. The CDR3 loop is CASSQGTVGYTF. CDR3 DNA: TGCGCCAGCAGCCAAGGGACAGTTGGCTACACCTTC.

The V and J genes are TRBV28 and TRBJ1-4, with D perhaps TRBD1 (5 bases). The CDR3 consists of 13 residues. V was pared by 7 bases and J by 7 bases, with 13 bases between. Germline-derived CDR1 and CDR2 are MDHEN and SYDVKM. Written as DNA, the CDR3 is TGTGCCAGCAACGTCGCCGGGGGTGAAAAACTGTTTTTT. Amino acid sequence: CASNVAGGEKLFF.

The chain has TRBV28 and TRBJ1-2, with a weak D call TRBD1 (5 bases). V dropped 8 bases and J dropped 3 bases, with 13 bases sitting between them. Germline CDR1 reads MDHEN; CDR2 reads SYDVKM. The CDR3 is 13 residues long. CDR3 bases: TGTGCCAGCTCCCTGGGGGGGGACTATGGCTACACCTTC. It yields the protein CASSLGGDYGYTF.

The chain carries TRBV4-2 and TRBJ2-3; 10 nucleotides line up with TRBD2. V lost 1 base and J lost 4; bases outside the gene matches: 17. Per the germline V gene, CDR1 is LGHNA and CDR2 is YNFKEQ. There are 20 residues in the CDR3. CDR3 coding DNA: TGTGCCAGCAGCCAAGTGGGGATCCAACCGGGACTAGCGAATTCAGATACGCAGTATTTT. Its translation: CASSQVGIQPGLANSDTQYF.